This T cell receptor (beta chain) was found in a study of T-cell memory formation after mild COVID-19. Germline CDR1 and CDR2: SGHRS and YFSETQ. This CDR3 comprises 15 residues. Trimming removed 4 bases from V and 7 bases from J; junction bases left unmatched: 10. A single record per CDR3 protein comes from TCRdb applying MiXCR to the 5' RACE reads. Of roughly 280,000 distinct CDR3 sequences listed, around 15% were seen once; the top ten hold roughly 23%. Whole-study findings and limits: Memory cells collected pre-infection included some clones that later responded, suggesting cross-reactive memory joined. The study found balanced CD4/CD8 in clones contracting day 15 to 85 and a CD4+ lean in later expanders. There was no confirmation that second-wave clones peaking on day 37 were SARS-CoV-2 specific. Contracting CD4+ clones sat mainly in CM and EM; CD8+ in EMRA.

This clonotype was detected only a few times. Its matching antigen is unknown. Material for sequencing was PBMCs or a T cell subset sorted from them (not recorded which). This clonotype originated in a man aged 18 to 29 who had mild COVID-19 (a few samples of this study predate the infection). Cell type and time point are not known. The chain combines TRBV5-1 with TRBJ1-4, with TRBD1 matching 7 bases. This chain's CDR3 is CASSATGILFEKLFF. CDR3 coding DNA: TGCGCCAGCAGCGCGACAGGGATCCTCTTTGAAAAACTGTTTTTT.